This TCR beta chain was observed in a study of identical twins. Study-level results: Cross-sectional statistics, not tracking of the same donors, supported the conclusions. The abundant beta clonotypes from cord blood had fewer insertions, and memory repertoires had none of this.

The CDR3 consists of 14 residues. Germline V gives CDR1 SQVTM, CDR2 ANQGSEA. Between the trimmed V and J ends, which lost 7 bases and 4 bases, there was a span of 18 bases. TCRdb processed the 5' RACE reads anew with MiXCR; each CDR3 protein has one entry. This repertoire shows some 600,000 distinct CDR3 sequences, under 8.5% found once; its top ten account for around 1.6%. This clonotype has ten or more counts. Its target is not known. These data were also reused for a study on yellow fever vaccine responses in identical twins.

This TCR came from a woman aged 18-29 years in good health. V gene TRBV29-1 combines with J gene TRBJ2-3; the D gene is possibly TRBD2 (6 bases). The specimen was PBMCs. CDR3 in DNA: TGCAGCGCCCCCTGGGGAGGTAGCCCAGATACGCAGTATTTT. This encodes CSAPWGGSPDTQYF.